This T cell receptor (beta chain) was sequenced during a study of Ad26.COV2.S vaccination and SARS-CoV-2 variants. As to this clone: The antigen is not known.

V was pared by 3 bases and J by 4 bases, with 25 bases between. The V gene's germline CDR1 is SGHRS and CDR2 YFSETQ. This CDR3 has 18 residues. Treatment in this sample: 15 to 20 received Ad26.COV2.S at low or high dose, single or two shots; a few received placebo; per-sample allocation not given. On day 63 after the first injection, vaccine and placebo recipients gave samples. The vaccine antigen was prefusion-stabilized Wuhan SARS-CoV-2 spike. Study results and caveats: Individuals receiving vaccine had higher spike-specific TCR breadth than placebo recipients did.

Some clones are missing from TCRdb's copy, which holds only in-frame ones; the method was immunoSEQ multiplex PCR. The repertoire includes hundreds of thousands of clones, roughly 87% of them detected once, and about 3% sits in the top ten. This receptor was obtained from a person between 18 and 60 years old who received the Ad26.COV2.S COVID-19 vaccine or a placebo. The source material was peripheral blood, sampled in a trial of Ad26.COV2.S vaccine versus placebo. The chain carries TRBV5-1 and TRBJ1-2; D may be TRBD1 (5 bases). The DNA for the CDR3 is TGCGCCAGCAGCTCCGTATCAGTTAAAAAAAGGGGAACCTATGGCTACACCTTC. It encodes CASSSVSVKKRGTYGYTF.